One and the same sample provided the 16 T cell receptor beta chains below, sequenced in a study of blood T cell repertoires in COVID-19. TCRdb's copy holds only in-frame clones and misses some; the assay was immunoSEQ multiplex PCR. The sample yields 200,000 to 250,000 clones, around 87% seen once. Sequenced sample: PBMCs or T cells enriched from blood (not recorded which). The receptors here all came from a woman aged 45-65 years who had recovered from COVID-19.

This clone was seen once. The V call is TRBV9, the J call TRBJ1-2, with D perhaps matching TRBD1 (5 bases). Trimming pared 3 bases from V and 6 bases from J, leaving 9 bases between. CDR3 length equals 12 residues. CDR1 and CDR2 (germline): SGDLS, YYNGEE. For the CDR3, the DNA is TGTGCCAGCAGCGCGGGGGGTCATGGCTACACCTTC. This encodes CASSAGGHGYTF.

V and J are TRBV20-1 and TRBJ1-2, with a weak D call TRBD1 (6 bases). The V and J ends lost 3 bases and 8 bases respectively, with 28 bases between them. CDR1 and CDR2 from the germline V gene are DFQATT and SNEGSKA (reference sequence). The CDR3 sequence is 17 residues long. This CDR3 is CSASDFGTGPNPKGYTF. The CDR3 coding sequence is TGCAGTGCTAGTGATTTTGGTACAGGGCCTAACCCCAAGGGCTACACCTTC.

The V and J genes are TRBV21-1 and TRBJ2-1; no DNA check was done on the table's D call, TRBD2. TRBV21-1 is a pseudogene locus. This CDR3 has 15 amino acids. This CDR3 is CASSNGGRALNEQFF. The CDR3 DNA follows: TGTGCCAGCAGCAACGGCGGGAGGGCCCTCAATGAGCAGTTCTTC.

For the CDR3, the DNA is TGCGCCAGCAGCGCGGACAGCTTTAATGAAAAACTGTTTTTT. Translated, it gives CASSADSFNEKLFF. The J gene is TRBJ1-4, the V gene TRBV5-1; D might be TRBD1 (6 bases). CDR1 and CDR2 (germline): SGHRS, YFSETQ. V gave up 4 bases and J gave up 4 bases, with 11 bases separating them. CDR3 length equals 14 residues.

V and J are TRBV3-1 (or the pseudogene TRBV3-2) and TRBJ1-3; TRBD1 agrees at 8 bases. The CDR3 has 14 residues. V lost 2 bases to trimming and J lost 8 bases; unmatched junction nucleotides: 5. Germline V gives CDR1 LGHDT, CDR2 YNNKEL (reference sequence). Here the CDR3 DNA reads TGTGCCAGCAGCCAACAGGGGGCTGGGGACACCATATATTTT. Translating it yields CASSQQGAGDTIYF.

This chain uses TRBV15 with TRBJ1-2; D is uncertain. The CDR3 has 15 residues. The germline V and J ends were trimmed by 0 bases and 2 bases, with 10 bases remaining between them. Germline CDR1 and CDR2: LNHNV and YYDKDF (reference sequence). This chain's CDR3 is CATSREYGHNYGYTF. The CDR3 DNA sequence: TGTGCCACCAGCAGAGAGTACGGTCACAACTATGGCTACACCTTC.

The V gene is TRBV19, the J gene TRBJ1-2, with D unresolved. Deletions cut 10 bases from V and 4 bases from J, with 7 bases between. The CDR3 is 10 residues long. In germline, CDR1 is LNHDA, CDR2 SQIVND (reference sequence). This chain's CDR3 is CATYGYGYTF. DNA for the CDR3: TGTGCCACCTATGGCTATGGCTACACCTTC.

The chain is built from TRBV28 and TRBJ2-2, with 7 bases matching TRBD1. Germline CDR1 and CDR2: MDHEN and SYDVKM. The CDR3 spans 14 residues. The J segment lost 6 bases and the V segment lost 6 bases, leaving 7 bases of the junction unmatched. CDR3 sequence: CASRGQRSSGELFF. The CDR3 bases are TGTGCCAGCAGGGGACAGCGGTCCTCCGGGGAGCTGTTTTTT.

This CDR3 is CASSPGAGANGNTIYF. The CDR3 DNA reads TGTGCCAGCTCACCCGGCGCGGGGGCGAATGGAAACACCATATATTTT. The chain recombines TRBV18 with TRBJ1-3; D possibly corresponds to TRBD1 (6 bases). The CDR3 is made up of 16 amino acids. Per germline, CDR1 KGHSH and CDR2 LQKENI. V was cut by 3 bases and J by 3 bases, with 15 bases left in between.

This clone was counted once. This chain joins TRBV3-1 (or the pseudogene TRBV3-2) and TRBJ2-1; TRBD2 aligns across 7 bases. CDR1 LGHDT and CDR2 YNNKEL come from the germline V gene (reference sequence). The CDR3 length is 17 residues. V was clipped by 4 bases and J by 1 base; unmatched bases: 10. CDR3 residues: CASSPLGGSFSYNEQFF. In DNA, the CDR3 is TGTGCCAGCAGCCCTTTGGGCGGGAGTTTTTCCTACAATGAGCAGTTCTTC.

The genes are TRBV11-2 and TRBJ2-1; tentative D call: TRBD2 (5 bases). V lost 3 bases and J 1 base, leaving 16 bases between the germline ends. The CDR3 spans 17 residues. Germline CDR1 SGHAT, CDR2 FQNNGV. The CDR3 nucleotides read TGTGCCAGCAGCTTCGGCCGATACGGCGGGTCCTACAATGAGCAGTTCTTC. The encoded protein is CASSFGRYGGSYNEQFF. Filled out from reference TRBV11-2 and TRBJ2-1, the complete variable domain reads EAGVAQSPRYKIIEKRQSVAFWCNPISGHATLYWYQQILGQGPKLLIQFQNNGVVDDSQLPKDRFSAERLKGVDSTLKIQPAKLEDSAVYLCASSFGRYGGSYNEQFFGPGTRLTVL.

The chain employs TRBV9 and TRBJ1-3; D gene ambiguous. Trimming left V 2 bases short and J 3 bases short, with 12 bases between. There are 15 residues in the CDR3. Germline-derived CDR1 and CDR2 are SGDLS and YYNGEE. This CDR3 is CASSVDDMLGNTIYF. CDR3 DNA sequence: TGTGCCAGCAGCGTTGATGACATGCTTGGAAACACCATATATTTT. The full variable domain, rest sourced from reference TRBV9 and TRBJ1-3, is DSGVTQTPKHLITATGQRVTLRCSPRSGDLSVYWYQQSLDQGLQFLIQYYNGEERAKGNILERFSAQQFPDLHSELNLSSLELGDSALYFCASSVDDMLGNTIYFGEGSWLTVV.

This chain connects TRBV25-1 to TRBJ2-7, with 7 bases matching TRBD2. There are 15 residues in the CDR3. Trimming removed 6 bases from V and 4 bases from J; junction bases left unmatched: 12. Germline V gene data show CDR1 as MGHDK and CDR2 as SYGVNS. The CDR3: CASREAGRGDYEQYF. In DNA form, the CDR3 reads TGTGCCAGCAGGGAAGCGGGCCGGGGGGATTACGAGCAGTACTTC.

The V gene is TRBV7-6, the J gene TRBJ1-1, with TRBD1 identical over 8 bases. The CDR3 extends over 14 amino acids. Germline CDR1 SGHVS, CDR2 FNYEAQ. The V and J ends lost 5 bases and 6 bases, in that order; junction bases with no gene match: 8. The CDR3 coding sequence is TGTGCCAGCAGCCTACAGGGGGGGGTCCCTGAAGCTTTCTTT. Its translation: CASSLQGGVPEAFF.

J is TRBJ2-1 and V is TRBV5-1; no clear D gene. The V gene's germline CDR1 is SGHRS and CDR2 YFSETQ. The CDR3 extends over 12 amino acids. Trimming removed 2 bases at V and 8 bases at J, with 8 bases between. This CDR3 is CASSFNLDEQFF. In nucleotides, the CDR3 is TGCGCCAGCAGCTTTAATCTAGATGAGCAGTTCTTC.

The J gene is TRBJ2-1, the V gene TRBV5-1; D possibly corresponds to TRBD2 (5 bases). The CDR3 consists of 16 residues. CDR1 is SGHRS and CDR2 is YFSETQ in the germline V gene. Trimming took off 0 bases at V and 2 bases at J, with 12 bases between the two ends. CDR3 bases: TGCGCCAGCAGCTTGGCTGGGCCGGAGGCCTACAATGAGCAGTTCTTC. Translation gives CASSLAGPEAYNEQFF.